One and the same sample provided the 14 T cell receptor beta chains below, sequenced in a study of T cells after yellow fever vaccination. TCRdb redid the calling of the 5' RACE reads with MiXCR, one entry per CDR3 protein. The data contain about 96,000 distinct CDR3 sequences, almost 9% of them singletons. Material: CD8+ T cells not binding an NS4B(214-222) dextramer, sorted from PBMCs, obtained around 16 days after the first yellow fever vaccination. The receptor source for this set is a man in his late teens or twenties who received the YFV17D yellow fever vaccine.

This clonotype was counted only a few times. This rearrangement joins TRBV4-1 to TRBJ2-7; the match to TRBD1 covers 10 bases. From germline, CDR1 is MGHRA and CDR2 YSYEKL. CDR3 size: 16 residues. The J segment lost 4 bases and the V segment lost 1 base, leaving 7 bases of the junction unmatched. The CDR3 reads CASSQGWGTGAYEQYF. As DNA, the CDR3 is TGCGCCAGCAGCCAAGGTTGGGGGACAGGGGCATACGAGCAGTACTTC.

This clonotype was seen a handful of times. The chain recombines TRBV4-1 with TRBJ2-1; D is unresolved. This CDR3 is built from 11 residues. V shed 1 base and J shed 8 bases, with 3 bases lying between them. Germline V lookup: CDR1 MGHRA, CDR2 YSYEKL. DNA of the CDR3: TGCGCCAGCAGCCAAGGGGATGAGCAGTTCTTC. It codes for CASSQGDEQFF.

The rearrangement joins TRBV11-2 to TRBJ2-1; 11 bases fit TRBD2. Trimming at V came to 2 bases and at J to 6 bases, leaving 12 bases not matched to a gene. Germline loops: CDR1 SGHAT, CDR2 FQNNGV. CDR3 length: 18 residues. The CDR3 region is CASSLPATGTSGSNEQFF. For the CDR3, the DNA is TGTGCCAGCAGCTTACCTGCCACCGGGACTAGCGGAAGCAATGAGCAGTTCTTC.

The genes are TRBV5-5 and TRBJ1-5; no firm D call. V lost 1 base, J lost 3 bases, and 11 bases lay in between. CDR1 and CDR2 (germline): SGHKS, YYEKEE (reference sequence). This CDR3 is 15 amino acids long. CDR3 protein: CASSLTSGFNQPQHF. As DNA, the CDR3 is TGTGCCAGCAGCTTGACGAGCGGATTCAATCAGCCCCAGCATTTT. Combining the CDR3 with reference TRBV5-5 and TRBJ1-5 gives the whole variable domain DAGVTQSPTHLIKTRGQQVTLRCSPISGHKSVSWYQQVLGQGPQFIFQYYEKEERGRGNFPDRFSARQFPNYSSELNVNALLLGDSALYLCASSLTSGFNQPQHFGDGTRLSIL.

This clonotype was counted a few times. The rearrangement uses TRBV6-2 or TRBV6-3 and TRBJ2-7; 8 nucleotides agree with TRBD1. Germline loops: CDR1 MNHEY, CDR2 SVGEGT. CDR3 length: 14 amino acids. With 2 bases clipped from V and 6 bases from J, the junction kept 6 bases outside the gene matches. The CDR3 DNA reads as TGTGCCAGCAGTTACGTTACGGGGACAGGCGAGCAGTACTTC. Translated, it gives CASSYVTGTGEQYF.

This sequence joins TRBV6-1 and TRBJ2-7; D may match TRBD1 or TRBD2 (5 bases each). Trimming took off 6 bases at V and 4 bases at J, with 16 bases between the two ends. The CDR3 runs to 14 residues. Germline values: CDR1 MNHNS, CDR2 SASEGT. The CDR3 loop is CASRRDGKGYEQYF. CDR3 sequence (DNA): TGTGCCAGCAGGAGGGACGGAAAGGGGTACGAGCAGTACTTC.

About this clonotype: Its ends do not fully match the called genes, so a read error is possible. The V and J genes are TRBV7-7 and TRBJ2-5, with 9 bases identical to TRBD2. This CDR3 region has 15 residues. Germline assignment: CDR1 SSHAT and CDR2 FNYEAQ (reference sequence). For the CDR3, the DNA is TGTGCTAGCAGCCTTAGCGGGAGCCTCCAAGAGACCCAGTACTTC. It specifies CASSLSGSLQETQYF.

This clonotype was observed a handful of times. The chain uses TRBV5-1 and TRBJ2-5, with 8 bases that match TRBD1. The CDR3 length is 14 residues. V lost 7 bases, J lost 1 base, and 6 bases stayed unmatched. Germline assignment: CDR1 SGHRS and CDR2 YFSETQ. The CDR3 protein is CASGTGQGQETQYF. The CDR3 DNA follows: TGCGCCAGCGGAACCGGACAGGGCCAAGAGACCCAGTACTTC.

V gene TRBV7-9 combines with J gene TRBJ1-4; TRBD1 is a possible D gene (5 bases). This CDR3 is built from 16 residues. V lost 1 base to trimming and J lost 1 base, with 10 bases between them. Germline CDR1 reads SEHNR; CDR2 reads FQNEAQ (reference sequence). The CDR3 loop reads CASSLVRVRTNEKLFF. For the CDR3, the DNA is TGTGCCAGCAGCTTAGTCAGGGTCCGAACTAATGAAAAACTGTTTTTT.

This clonotype appeared a few times. This rearrangement joins TRBV7-8 to TRBJ1-2; 8 bases are shared with TRBD1. After removal of 3 bases from V and 1 base from J, the junction contained 4 bases not matched to a gene. This CDR3 has 15 residues. CDR1 is SGHVS and CDR2 is FQNEAQ in the germline V gene. The CDR3 DNA is TGTGCCAGCAGCTTTAGGACAGGGAGTAACTATGGCTACACCTTC. It specifies CASSFRTGSNYGYTF.

This clonotype was seen a few times. The chain links TRBV28 to TRBJ2-1; 11 bases align to TRBD2. This CDR3 contains 16 residues. Germline V gene data show CDR1 as MDHEN and CDR2 as SYDVKM. Trimming at V came to 6 bases and at J to 2 bases, leaving 6 bases not matched to a gene. The DNA of the CDR3 is TGTGCCAGCAGCCGAATTAGCGGGGGGGCCTACAATGAGCAGTTCTTC. Translation gives CASSRISGGAYNEQFF.

This clonotype was counted only a few times. The chain links TRBV12-3 or TRBV12-4 to TRBJ2-1; D is perhaps TRBD2 (6 bases). The CDR3 sequence is 13 residues long. Deletions cut 7 bases from V and 4 bases from J, with 11 bases between. This CDR3 reads CASNLGGYNEQFF. The DNA for the CDR3 is TGTGCCAGCAACTTGGGGGGATACAATGAGCAGTTCTTC.

The rearrangement uses TRBV15 and TRBJ2-1; the D gene is possibly TRBD1 (5 bases). The V end lost 0 bases, the J end lost 3 bases, and 9 bases lay between the germline ends. The CDR3 is 15 amino acids. In germline, CDR1 is LNHNV, CDR2 YYDKDF (reference sequence). CDR3 in DNA: TGTGCCACCAGCAGAGATGACAGCCTCTACAATGAGCAGTTCTTC. Translation gives CATSRDDSLYNEQFF.

The chain recombines TRBV4-1 with TRBJ2-3, with 7 bases lining up with TRBD2. The CDR3 extends over 15 amino acids. CDR1 and CDR2 from the germline V gene are MGHRA and YSYEKL. V trimming: 4 bases; J trimming: 4 bases; junction bases outside the gene matches: 8. In nucleotides, the CDR3 is TGCGCCAGCAGCCGAGGGGAGGGCAGATCAGATACGCAGTATTTT. Its translation is CASSRGEGRSDTQYF.